These 30 T cell receptor beta chains originate from one sample sequenced in a study of CXCR3-negative and CXCR3-positive naive CD8 T cells. Findings of the study overall: When CXCR3-positive naive cells were set against CXCR3-negative naive cells, the former had more hydrophobic TRB CDR3s.

The authors prepared UMI-labeled TRB cDNA libraries by 5' RACE. No DNA is given; TCRdb re-called the 5' RACE reads and lists each CDR3 protein once. The specimen's table records some 47,000 distinct CDR3 sequences. These TCRs' antigens remain unknown. The sample consisted of naive CXCR3+ CD8+ T cells from blood. Subset denoted: CD45RO-CCR7+CD27+CD95- naive CD8+ T cells expressing CXCR3 (TNR3+). The receptors derive from a human donor in good health. Some clones in this sample may be carry-over from other donors' samples.

The rearrangement joins TRBV4-3 to TRBJ2-1; TCRdb proposes TRBD2, but this gene call is untestable without DNA. The CDR3 consists of 13 residues. Germline loops: CDR1 LGHNA, CDR2 YSLEER. This CDR3 reads CASSRSGGNEQFF.

The chain has TRBV4-3 and TRBJ2-1; checking the TCRdb D call of TRBD2 is not possible without DNA. Germline V gives CDR1 LGHNA, CDR2 YSLEER. The CDR3 extends over 15 amino acids. CDR3 amino acids: CASSQVGLAGIEQFF.

The V gene is TRBV29-1, the J gene TRBJ1-1; the TRBD1 assignment by TCRdb is unverifiable without DNA. The CDR3 extends over 12 amino acids. Germline-derived CDR1 and CDR2 are SQVTM and ANQGSEA. The chain's CDR3 is CSVGTGRTEAFF. Full variable domain (missing parts from reference TRBV29-1 and TRBJ1-1): SAVISQKPSRDICQRGTSLTIQCQVDSQVTMMFWYRQQPGQSLTLIATANQGSEATYESGFVIDKFPISRPNLTFSTLTVSNMSPEDSSIYLCSVGTGRTEAFFGQGTRLTVV.

The rearrangement uses TRBV27 and TRBJ1-4. CDR1 MNHEY and CDR2 SMNVEV come from the germline V gene (reference sequence). There are 14 residues in the CDR3. CDR3 sequence reads: CASSPRGVYEKLFF.

The chain joins TRBV7-9 to TRBJ1-1; the D call from TCRdb, TRBD1, cannot be confirmed without DNA. Germline CDR1 and CDR2: SEHNR and FQNEAQ (reference sequence). The CDR3 is 16 residues long. Here the CDR3 reads CASSSAKRTANTEAFF.

CDR3 in amino acids: CASSPRTGGQETQYF. The chain uses TRBV4-1 and TRBJ2-5; TCRdb reports TRBD1, a call that lacks DNA to check it against. The CDR3 spans 15 residues. Germline V gene data show CDR1 as MGHRA and CDR2 as YSYEKL.

The chain links TRBV29-1 to TRBJ1-1. In germline, CDR1 is SQVTM, CDR2 ANQGSEA. CDR3 length: 13 amino acids. CDR3 region: CSVVEDGNTEAFF.

The chain carries TRBV11-3 and TRBJ1-1; TCRdb reports TRBD1, a call that lacks DNA to check it against. CDR1 SGHNT and CDR2 YENEEA come from the germline V gene. The CDR3 length is 15 residues. The CDR3 is CASSPETGENTEAFF.

The chain couples TRBV29-1 to TRBJ2-7; TCRdb gives TRBD1 as the D gene, but with no DNA this cannot be confirmed. Germline V CDR1 and CDR2: SQVTM, ANQGSEA. CDR3 size: 16 residues. The CDR3 here is CSVVGGGRQGFYEQYF.

This chain links TRBV18 with TRBJ1-1; the D call from TCRdb, TRBD1, cannot be confirmed without DNA. Germline CDR1 and CDR2: KGHSH and LQKENI. This CDR3 region has 12 residues. CDR3 loop: CASSLPTGEAFF.

This chain joins TRBV27 and TRBJ2-7. This CDR3 has 12 amino acids. Germline assignment: CDR1 MNHEY and CDR2 SMNVEV (reference sequence). Here the CDR3 reads CASSPNMYEQYF.

V and J are TRBV4-3 and TRBJ1-5; the TCRdb call, TRBD1, lacks DNA for checking. This CDR3 has 15 amino acids. Germline assignment: CDR1 LGHNA and CDR2 YSLEER. This CDR3 is CASSQAGGSSQPQHF.

The J gene is TRBJ2-5, the V gene TRBV28; TCRdb's D gene call, TRBD2, goes unchecked for lack of DNA. This CDR3 has 18 amino acids. CDR1 is MDHEN, CDR2 SYDVKM, per germline. CDR3 region: CASSPQGVAGGFLETQYF.

The CDR3 is CSVEDTQSTGMKNGYTF. V gene TRBV29-1 combines with J gene TRBJ1-2; TCRdb's D gene call, TRBD1, goes unchecked for lack of DNA. CDR1 is SQVTM and CDR2 is ANQGSEA in the germline V gene. The CDR3 loop spans 17 amino acids.

This CDR3 reads CASSQEGQGLRGTQYF. The chain uses TRBV4-3 and TRBJ2-5; TCRdb selects TRBD1, and the lack of DNA leaves this call unchecked. Germline V lookup: CDR1 LGHNA, CDR2 YSLEER. The CDR3 runs 16 residues.

The rearrangement links TRBV4-2 to TRBJ1-5. The CDR3 sequence is 15 residues long. Germline lookup yields CDR1 LGHNA and CDR2 YNFKEQ. CDR3 residues: CASSQDYRSNQPQHF.

The chain has TRBV5-6 and TRBJ2-3; TCRdb outputs TRBD2, but without DNA this stays unchecked. The CDR3 consists of 18 residues. Germline V lookup: CDR1 SGHDT, CDR2 YYEEEE. CDR3: CASTARFSGATSTDTQYF. Supplemented by reference TRBV5-6 and TRBJ2-3, the full variable domain reads DAGVTQSPTHLIKTRGQQVTLRCSPKSGHDTVSWYQQALGQGPQFIFQYYEEEERQRGNFPDRFSGHQFPNYSSELNVNALLLGDSALYLCASTARFSGATSTDTQYFGPGTRLTVL.

The rearrangement uses TRBV7-8 and TRBJ2-5. This CDR3 has 15 amino acids. Germline assignment: CDR1 SGHVS and CDR2 FQNEAQ. CDR3 residues: CASSLASQPQETQYF.

This chain uses TRBV6-2 or TRBV6-3 with TRBJ1-1. The CDR3 is 15 residues long. The germline gives CDR1 MNHEY, CDR2 SVGEGT. CDR3 sequence reads: CASSYPRVRQTEAFF.

J is TRBJ2-1 and V is TRBV6-2 or TRBV6-3; checking the TCRdb D call of TRBD1 is not possible without DNA. The CDR3 length is 17 residues. Germline-derived CDR1 and CDR2 are MNHEY and SVGEGT. The chain's CDR3 is CASSPMGRPVSYNEQFF.

The V and J genes are TRBV7-8 and TRBJ2-2; the TRBD1 assignment by TCRdb is unverifiable without DNA. The CDR3 is 17 residues long. Germline CDR1 reads SGHVS; CDR2 reads FQNEAQ. Here the CDR3 reads CASSLGPGKLRTGELFF.

This chain links TRBV7-9 with TRBJ2-7; absent DNA, TCRdb's TRBD1 call cannot be checked. Germline V CDR1 and CDR2: SEHNR, FQNEAQ (reference sequence). This CDR3 spans 14 amino acids. The CDR3 sequence is CASSLTGRTGEQYF.

This chain connects TRBV7-2 to TRBJ2-6. The CDR3 covers 13 residues. Germline CDR1 is SGHTA and CDR2 is FQGNSA. CDR3 loop: CASSYLQANVLTF. Full variable domain (remainder filled in from reference TRBV7-2 and TRBJ2-6): GAGVSQSPSNKVTEKGKDVELRCDPISGHTALYWYRQSLGQGLEFLIYFQGNSAPDKSGLPSDRFSAERTGGSVSTLTIQRTQQEDSAVYLCASSYLQANVLTFGAGSRLTVL.

This chain joins TRBV25-1 and TRBJ2-1; the TCRdb D gene call, TRBD1, has no DNA to confirm it. The V gene's germline CDR1 is MGHDK and CDR2 SYGVNS. The CDR3 extends over 18 amino acids. The CDR3 is CASSEYFWRGMTYNEQFF.

CDR3: CAISETDRYEQYF. The chain combines TRBV10-3 with TRBJ2-7. Germline V CDR1 and CDR2: ENHRY, SYGVKD. The CDR3 runs 13 residues.

This chain joins TRBV5-5 and TRBJ2-5; TCRdb proposes TRBD2, but this gene call is untestable without DNA. CDR1 and CDR2 (germline): SGHKS, YYEKEE (reference sequence). This CDR3 has 12 residues. The chain's CDR3 is CASSGLGEAQYF.

This chain joins TRBV4-1 and TRBJ2-1; lacking DNA, the TRBD1 call made by TCRdb goes unchecked. Per the germline V gene, CDR1 is MGHRA and CDR2 is YSYEKL. There are 16 residues in the CDR3. The CDR3 sequence is CASSQVIRGWYNEQFF.

J is TRBJ1-5 and V is TRBV11-2; the TCRdb D gene call, TRBD1, has no DNA to confirm it. Germline CDR1 reads SGHAT; CDR2 reads FQNNGV. This CDR3 contains 15 residues. CDR3: CASSSARGGNQPQHF.

The rearrangement links TRBV29-1 to TRBJ1-4; there is no DNA to check the TCRdb D call of TRBD1. CDR1 is SQVTM, CDR2 ANQGSEA, per germline. The CDR3 is 14 residues long. CDR3 region: CSASGQRMDEKLFF.

This rearrangement joins TRBV20-1 to TRBJ1-1; TCRdb's D gene call, TRBD1, goes unchecked for lack of DNA. Germline V lookup: CDR1 DFQATT, CDR2 SNEGSKA (reference sequence). The CDR3 is 14 amino acids. CDR3 loop: CSARGTGLGTEAFF.